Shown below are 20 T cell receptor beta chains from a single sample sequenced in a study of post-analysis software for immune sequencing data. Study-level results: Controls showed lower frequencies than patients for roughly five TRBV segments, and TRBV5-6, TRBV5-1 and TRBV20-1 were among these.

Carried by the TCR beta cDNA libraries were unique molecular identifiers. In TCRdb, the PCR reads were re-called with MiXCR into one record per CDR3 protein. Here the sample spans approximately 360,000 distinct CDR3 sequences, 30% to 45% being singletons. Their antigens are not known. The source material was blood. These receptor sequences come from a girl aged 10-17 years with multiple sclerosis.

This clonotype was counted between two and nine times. CDR3 in amino acids: CSVAGRGYGYTF. The CDR3 DNA reads TGCAGCGTTGCGGGCAGGGGCTATGGCTACACCTTC. The chain combines TRBV29-1 with TRBJ1-2, with D perhaps matching TRBD1 (6 bases). The V end was cut by 4 bases, the J end by 4 bases, with 10 bases between. The CDR3 is 12 residues long. Germline CDR1 reads SQVTM; CDR2 reads ANQGSEA.

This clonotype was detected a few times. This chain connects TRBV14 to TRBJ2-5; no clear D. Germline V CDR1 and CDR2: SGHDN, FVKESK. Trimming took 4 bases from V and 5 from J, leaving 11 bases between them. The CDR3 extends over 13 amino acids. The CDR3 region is CASSLGIRETQYF. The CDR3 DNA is TGTGCCAGCAGCCTAGGTATTCGGGAGACCCAGTACTTC. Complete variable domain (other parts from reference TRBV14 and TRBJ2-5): EAGVTQFPSHSVIEKGQTVTLRCDPISGHDNLYWYRRVMGKEIKFLLHFVKESKQDESGMPNNRFLAERTGGTYSTLKVQPAELEDSGVYFCASSLGIRETQYFGPGTRLLVL.

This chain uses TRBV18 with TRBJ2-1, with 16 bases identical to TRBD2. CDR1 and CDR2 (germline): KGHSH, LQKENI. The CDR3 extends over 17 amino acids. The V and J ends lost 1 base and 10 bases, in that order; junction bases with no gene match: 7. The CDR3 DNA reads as TGTGCCAGCTCACCACGAGGGACTAGCGGGGGGGCTAACGAGCAGTTCTTC. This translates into CASSPRGTSGGANEQFF.

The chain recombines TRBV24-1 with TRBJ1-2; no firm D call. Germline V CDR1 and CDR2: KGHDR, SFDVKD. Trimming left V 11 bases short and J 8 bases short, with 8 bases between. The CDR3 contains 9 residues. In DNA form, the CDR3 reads TGTGCCAAATCTTACGGCTACACCTTC. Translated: CAKSYGYTF.

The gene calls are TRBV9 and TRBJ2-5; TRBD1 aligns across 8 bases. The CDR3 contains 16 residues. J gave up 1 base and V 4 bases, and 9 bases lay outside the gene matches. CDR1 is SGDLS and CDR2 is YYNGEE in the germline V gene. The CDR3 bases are TGTGCCAGCAGCCCCTTCGGACAGGGTGCCCAAGAGACCCAGTACTTC. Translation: CASSPFGQGAQETQYF.

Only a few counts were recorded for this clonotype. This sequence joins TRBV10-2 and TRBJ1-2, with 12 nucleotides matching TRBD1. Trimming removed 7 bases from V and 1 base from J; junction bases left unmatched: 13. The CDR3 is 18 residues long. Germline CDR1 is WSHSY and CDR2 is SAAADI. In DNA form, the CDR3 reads TGCGCCAGCACGACTAAGACGGGACAGGGGGCGCGTAACTATGGCTACACCTTC. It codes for CASTTKTGQGARNYGYTF.

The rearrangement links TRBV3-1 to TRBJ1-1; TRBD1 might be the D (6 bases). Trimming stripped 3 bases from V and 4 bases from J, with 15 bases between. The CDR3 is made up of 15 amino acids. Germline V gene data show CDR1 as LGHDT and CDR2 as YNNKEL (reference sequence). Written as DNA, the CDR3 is TGTGCCAGCAGCCACTCCCAGGGGCAGGGCACTGAAGCTTTCTTT. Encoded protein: CASSHSQGQGTEAFF.

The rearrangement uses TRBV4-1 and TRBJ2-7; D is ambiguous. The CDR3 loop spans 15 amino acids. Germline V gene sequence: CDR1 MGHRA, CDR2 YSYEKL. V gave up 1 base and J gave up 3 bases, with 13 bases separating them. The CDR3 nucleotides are TGCGCCAGCAGCCAAGTGTGGAGTTCCGACTACGAGCAGTACTTC. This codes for CASSQVWSSDYEQYF.

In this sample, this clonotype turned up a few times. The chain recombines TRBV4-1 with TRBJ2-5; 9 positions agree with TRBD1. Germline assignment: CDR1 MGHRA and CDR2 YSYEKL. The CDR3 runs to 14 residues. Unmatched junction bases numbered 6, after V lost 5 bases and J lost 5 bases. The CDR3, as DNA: TGCGCCAGCAGCATAGGGACAGGGAAGGAGACCCAGTACTTC. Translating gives CASSIGTGKETQYF.

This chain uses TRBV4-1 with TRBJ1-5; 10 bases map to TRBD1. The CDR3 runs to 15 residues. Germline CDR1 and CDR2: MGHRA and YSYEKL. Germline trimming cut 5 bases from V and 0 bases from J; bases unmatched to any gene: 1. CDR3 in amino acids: CASSGTGVSNQPQHF. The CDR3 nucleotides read TGCGCCAGCAGCGGGACAGGGGTTAGCAATCAGCCCCAGCATTTT.

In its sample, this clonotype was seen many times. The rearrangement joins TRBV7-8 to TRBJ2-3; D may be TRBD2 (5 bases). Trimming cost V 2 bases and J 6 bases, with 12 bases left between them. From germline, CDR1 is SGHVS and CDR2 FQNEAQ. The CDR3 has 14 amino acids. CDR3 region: CASSLYTRTDTQYF. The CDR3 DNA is TGTGCCAGCAGCTTATACACTAGAACGGATACGCAGTATTTT.

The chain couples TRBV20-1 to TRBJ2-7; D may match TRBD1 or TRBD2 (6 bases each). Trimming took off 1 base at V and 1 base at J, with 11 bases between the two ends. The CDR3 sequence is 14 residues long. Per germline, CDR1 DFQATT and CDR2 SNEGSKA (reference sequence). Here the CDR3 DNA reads TGCAGTGCTAGAGTCCCGGGGGCTTCCTACGAGCAGTACTTC. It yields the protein CSARVPGASYEQYF.

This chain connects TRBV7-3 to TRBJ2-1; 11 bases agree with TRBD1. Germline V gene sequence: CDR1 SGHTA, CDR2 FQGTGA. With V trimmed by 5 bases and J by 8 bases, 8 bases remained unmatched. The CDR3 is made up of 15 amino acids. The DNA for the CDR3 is TGTGCCAGCAGCGTCCGGGACAGGGGGATCGATGAGCAGTTCTTC. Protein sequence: CASSVRDRGIDEQFF.

CDR3 DNA sequence: TGTGCCAGCGGCGCCAACTATGGCTACACCTTC. Translated, it gives CASGANYGYTF. The chain links TRBV3-1 to TRBJ1-2; D is ambiguous. This CDR3 spans 11 amino acids. The V end was cut by 8 bases, the J end by 2 bases, with 6 bases between. Germline V gene sequence: CDR1 LGHDT, CDR2 YNNKEL (reference sequence).

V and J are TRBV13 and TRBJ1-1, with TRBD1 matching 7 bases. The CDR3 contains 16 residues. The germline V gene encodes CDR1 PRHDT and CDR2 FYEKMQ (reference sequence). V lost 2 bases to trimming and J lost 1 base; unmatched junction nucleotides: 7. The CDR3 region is CASSLHTGAGNTEAFF. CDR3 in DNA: TGTGCCAGCAGCTTACATACAGGGGCTGGGAACACTGAAGCTTTCTTT. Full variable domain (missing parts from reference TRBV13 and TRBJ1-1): AAGVIQSPRHLIKEKRETATLKCYPIPRHDTVYWYQQGPGQDPQFLISFYEKMQSDKGSIPDRFSAQQFSDYHSELNMSSLELGDSALYFCASSLHTGAGNTEAFFGQGTRLTVV.

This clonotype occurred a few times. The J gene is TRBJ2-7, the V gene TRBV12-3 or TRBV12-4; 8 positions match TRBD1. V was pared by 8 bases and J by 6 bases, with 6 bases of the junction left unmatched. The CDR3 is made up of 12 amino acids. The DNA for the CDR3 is TGTGCCAGCGACAGGGGTCGGGGCGAGCAGTACTTC. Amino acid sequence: CASDRGRGEQYF.

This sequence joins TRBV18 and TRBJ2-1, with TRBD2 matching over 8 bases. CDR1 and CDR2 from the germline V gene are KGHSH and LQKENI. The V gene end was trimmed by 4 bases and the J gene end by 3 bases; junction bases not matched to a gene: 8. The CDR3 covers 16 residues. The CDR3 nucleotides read TGTGCCAGCTCACGACGGGGGGGCCGGTACTACAATGAGCAGTTCTTC. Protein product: CASSRRGGRYYNEQFF.

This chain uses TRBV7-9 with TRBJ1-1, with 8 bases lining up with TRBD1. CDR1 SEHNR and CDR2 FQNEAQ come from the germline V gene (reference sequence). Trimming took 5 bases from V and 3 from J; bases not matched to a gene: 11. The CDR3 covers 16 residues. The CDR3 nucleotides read TGTGCCAGCAGCCCACGGACAGGGCGGTTGGACACTGAAGCTTTCTTT. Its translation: CASSPRTGRLDTEAFF.

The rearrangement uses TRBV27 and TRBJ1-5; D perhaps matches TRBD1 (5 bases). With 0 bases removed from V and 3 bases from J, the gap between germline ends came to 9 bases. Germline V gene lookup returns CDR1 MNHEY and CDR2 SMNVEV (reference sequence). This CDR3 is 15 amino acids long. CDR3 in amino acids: CASSLSPGINQPQHF. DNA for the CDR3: TGTGCCAGCAGTTTATCGCCAGGGATCAATCAGCCCCAGCATTTT.

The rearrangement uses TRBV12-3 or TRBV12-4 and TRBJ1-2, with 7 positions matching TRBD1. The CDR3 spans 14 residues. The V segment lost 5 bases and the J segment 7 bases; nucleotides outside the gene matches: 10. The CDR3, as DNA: TGTGCCAGCAGTCAAAACAGGGGAGGTTCTGGCTACACCTTC. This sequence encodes CASSQNRGGSGYTF.